This T cell receptor (beta chain) is from a study of cytomegalovirus exposure and HLA in healthy donors. Sequencing was performed with immunoSEQ multiplex PCR; in TCRdb, only in-frame clones are kept and a portion is missing. The table records fewer than 100,000 clones, just over 90% of them present only once. Sequencing was carried out using PBMCs. The clonotype was recovered from a man aged 30-40 years in good health and CMV-seronegative.

DNA for the CDR3: TGTGCCAGCAGCCAAGTTAGTCTTGGGGCGAACTATGGCTACACCTTC. Its protein is CASSQVSLGANYGYTF. V usage is TRBV14 and J usage is TRBJ1-2, with D maybe TRBD1 (5 bases). In germline, CDR1 is SGHDN, CDR2 FVKESK. The length of the CDR3 is 16 residues. V shed 1 base and J shed 2 bases, with 14 bases lying between them.